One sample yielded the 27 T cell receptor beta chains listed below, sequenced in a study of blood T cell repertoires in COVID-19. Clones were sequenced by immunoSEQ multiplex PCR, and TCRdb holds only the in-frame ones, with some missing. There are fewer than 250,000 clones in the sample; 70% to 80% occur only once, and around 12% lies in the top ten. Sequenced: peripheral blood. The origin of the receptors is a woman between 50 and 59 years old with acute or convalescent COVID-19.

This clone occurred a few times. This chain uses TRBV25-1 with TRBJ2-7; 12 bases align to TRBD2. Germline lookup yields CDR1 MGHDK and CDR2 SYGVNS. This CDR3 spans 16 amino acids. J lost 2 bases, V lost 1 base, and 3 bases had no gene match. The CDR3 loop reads CASSEFRLAGAYEQYF. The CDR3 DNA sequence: TGTGCCAGCAGTGAATTCCGACTAGCGGGGGCCTACGAGCAGTACTTC.

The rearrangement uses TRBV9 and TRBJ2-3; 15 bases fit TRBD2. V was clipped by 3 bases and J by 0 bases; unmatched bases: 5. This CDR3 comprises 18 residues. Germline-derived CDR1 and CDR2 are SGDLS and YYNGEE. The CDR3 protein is CASSGGLAGGQSTDTQYF. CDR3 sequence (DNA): TGTGCCAGCAGCGGGGGACTAGCGGGGGGCCAAAGCACAGATACGCAGTATTTT.

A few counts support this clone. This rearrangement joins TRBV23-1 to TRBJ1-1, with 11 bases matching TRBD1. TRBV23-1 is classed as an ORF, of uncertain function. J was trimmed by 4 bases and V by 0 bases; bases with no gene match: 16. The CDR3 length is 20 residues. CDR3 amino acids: CASSQSRTGGSWAAITEAFF. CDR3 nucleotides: TGCGCCAGCAGTCAATCAAGGACAGGGGGCAGCTGGGCCGCAATCACTGAAGCTTTCTTT.

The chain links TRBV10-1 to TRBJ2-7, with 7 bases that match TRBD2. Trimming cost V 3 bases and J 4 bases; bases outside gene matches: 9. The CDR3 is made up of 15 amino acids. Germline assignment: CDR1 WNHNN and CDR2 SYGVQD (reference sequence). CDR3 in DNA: TGCGCCAGCAGTGAATGGCCTAGCGGCCCTTACGAGCAGTACTTC. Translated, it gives CASSEWPSGPYEQYF.

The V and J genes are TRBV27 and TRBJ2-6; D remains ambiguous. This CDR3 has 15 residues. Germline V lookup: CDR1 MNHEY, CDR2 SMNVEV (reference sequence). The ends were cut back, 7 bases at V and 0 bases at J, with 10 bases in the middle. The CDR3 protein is CASKKESSGANVLTF. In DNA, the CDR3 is TGTGCCAGCAAAAAGGAGAGCTCTGGGGCCAACGTCCTGACTTTC. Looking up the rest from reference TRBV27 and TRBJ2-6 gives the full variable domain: EAQVTQNPRYLITVTGKKLTVTCSQNMNHEYMSWYRQDPGLGLRQIYYSMNVEVTDKGDVPEGYKVSRKEKRNFPLILESPSPNQTSLYFCASKKESSGANVLTFGAGSRLTVL.

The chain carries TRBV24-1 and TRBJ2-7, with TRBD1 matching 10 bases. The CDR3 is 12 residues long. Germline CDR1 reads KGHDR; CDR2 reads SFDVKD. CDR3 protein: CAAGQGQHEQYF. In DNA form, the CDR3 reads TGTGCGGCGGGACAGGGGCAACACGAGCAGTACTTC.

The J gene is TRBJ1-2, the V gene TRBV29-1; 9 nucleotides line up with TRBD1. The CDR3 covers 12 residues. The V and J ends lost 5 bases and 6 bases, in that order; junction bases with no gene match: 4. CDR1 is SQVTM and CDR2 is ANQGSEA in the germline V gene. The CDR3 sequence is CSVRTGVDGYTF. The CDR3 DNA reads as TGCAGCGTTAGGACAGGGGTTGATGGCTACACCTTC. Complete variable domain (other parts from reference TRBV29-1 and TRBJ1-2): SAVISQKPSRDICQRGTSLTIQCQVDSQVTMMFWYRQQPGQSLTLIATANQGSEATYESGFVIDKFPISRPNLTFSTLTVSNMSPEDSSIYLCSVRTGVDGYTFGSGTRLTVV.

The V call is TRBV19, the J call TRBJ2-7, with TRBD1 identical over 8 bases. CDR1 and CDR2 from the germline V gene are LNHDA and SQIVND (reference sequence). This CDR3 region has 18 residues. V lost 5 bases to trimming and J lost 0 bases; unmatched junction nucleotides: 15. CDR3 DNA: TGTGCCAGTAGTTACCAGACTCAGGGGGCGAGTAGCTCCTACGAGCAGTACTTC. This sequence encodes CASSYQTQGASSSYEQYF.

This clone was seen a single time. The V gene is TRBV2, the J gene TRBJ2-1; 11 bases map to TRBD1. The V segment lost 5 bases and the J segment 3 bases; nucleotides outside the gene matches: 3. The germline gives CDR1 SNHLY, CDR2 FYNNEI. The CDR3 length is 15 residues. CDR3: CASSSGTGGYNEQFF. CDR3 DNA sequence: TGTGCCAGCAGTTCCGGGACAGGGGGCTACAATGAGCAGTTCTTC.

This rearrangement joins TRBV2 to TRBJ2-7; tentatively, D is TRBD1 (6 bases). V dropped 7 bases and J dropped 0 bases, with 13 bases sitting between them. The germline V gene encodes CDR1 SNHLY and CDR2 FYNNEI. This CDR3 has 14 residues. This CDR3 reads CASKGTQVSYEQYF. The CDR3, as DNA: TGTGCCAGCAAAGGGACACAAGTCTCCTACGAGCAGTACTTC.

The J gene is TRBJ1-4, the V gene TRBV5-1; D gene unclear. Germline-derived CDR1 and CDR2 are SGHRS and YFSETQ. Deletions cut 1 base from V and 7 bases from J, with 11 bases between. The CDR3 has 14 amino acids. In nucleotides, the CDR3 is TGCGCCAGCAGCTTGCGCGGGGTGGGTGAAAAACTGTTTTTT. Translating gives CASSLRGVGEKLFF.

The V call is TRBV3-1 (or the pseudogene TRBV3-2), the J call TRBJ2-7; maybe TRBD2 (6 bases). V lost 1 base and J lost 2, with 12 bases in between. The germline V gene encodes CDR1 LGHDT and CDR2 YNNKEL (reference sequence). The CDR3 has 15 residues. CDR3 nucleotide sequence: TGTGCCAGCAGCCAAGGGCTAGCGTTGCCCTACGAGCAGTACTTC. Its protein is CASSQGLALPYEQYF.

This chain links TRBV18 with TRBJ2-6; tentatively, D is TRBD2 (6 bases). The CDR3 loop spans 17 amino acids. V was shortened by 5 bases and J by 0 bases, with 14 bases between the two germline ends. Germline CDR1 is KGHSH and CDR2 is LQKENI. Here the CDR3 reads CASSKSSGSSGANVLTF. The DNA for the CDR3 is TGTGCCAGCTCAAAGAGTAGCGGAAGCTCTGGGGCCAACGTCCTGACTTTC.

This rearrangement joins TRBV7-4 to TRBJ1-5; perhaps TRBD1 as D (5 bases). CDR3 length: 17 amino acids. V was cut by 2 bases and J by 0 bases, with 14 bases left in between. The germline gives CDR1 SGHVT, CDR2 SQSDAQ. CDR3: CASSLKGQFYSNQPQHF. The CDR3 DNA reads TGTGCCAGCAGCTTAAAGGGGCAGTTCTATAGCAATCAGCCCCAGCATTTT.

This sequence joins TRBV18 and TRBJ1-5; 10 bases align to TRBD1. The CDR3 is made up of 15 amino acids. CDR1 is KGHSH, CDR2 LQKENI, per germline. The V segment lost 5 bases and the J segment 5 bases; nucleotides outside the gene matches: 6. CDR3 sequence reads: CASSAGQGTDQPQHF. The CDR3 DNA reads TGTGCCAGCTCAGCGGGACAGGGGACAGATCAGCCCCAGCATTTT.

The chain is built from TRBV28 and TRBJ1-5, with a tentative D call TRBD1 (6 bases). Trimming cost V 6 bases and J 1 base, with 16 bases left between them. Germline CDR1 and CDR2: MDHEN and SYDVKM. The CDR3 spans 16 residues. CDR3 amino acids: CASSLIGGASNQPQHF. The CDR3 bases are TGTGCCAGCAGCCTCATAGGGGGGGCGAGCAATCAGCCCCAGCATTTT.

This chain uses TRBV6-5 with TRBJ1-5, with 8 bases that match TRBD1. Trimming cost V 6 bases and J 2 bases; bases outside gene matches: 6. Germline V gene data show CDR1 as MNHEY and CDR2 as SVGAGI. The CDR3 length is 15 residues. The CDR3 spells CASRQDRDGNQPQHF. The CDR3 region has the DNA TGTGCCAGCAGGCAGGACAGGGACGGCAATCAGCCCCAGCATTTT.

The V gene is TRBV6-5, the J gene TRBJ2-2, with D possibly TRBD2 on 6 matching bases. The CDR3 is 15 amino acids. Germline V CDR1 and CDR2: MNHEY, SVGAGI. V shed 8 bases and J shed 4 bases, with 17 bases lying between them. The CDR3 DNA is TGTGCCAGCGTGGGCCGTAAGGAGGGCACCGGGGAGCTGTTTTTT. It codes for CASVGRKEGTGELFF.

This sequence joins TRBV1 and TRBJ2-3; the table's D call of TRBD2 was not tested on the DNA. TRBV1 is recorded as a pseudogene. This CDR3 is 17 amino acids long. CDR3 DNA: TGCACCAGCAGCCGGACTAGCGGGATACATAGCACAGATACGCAGTATTTT. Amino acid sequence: CTSSRTSGIHSTDTQYF.

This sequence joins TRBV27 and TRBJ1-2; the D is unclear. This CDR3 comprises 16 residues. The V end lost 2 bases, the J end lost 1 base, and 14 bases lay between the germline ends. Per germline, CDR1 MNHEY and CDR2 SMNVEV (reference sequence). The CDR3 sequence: CASSLTGGYFNYGYTF. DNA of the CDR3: TGTGCCAGCAGTTTAACTGGCGGCTACTTTAACTATGGCTACACCTTC.

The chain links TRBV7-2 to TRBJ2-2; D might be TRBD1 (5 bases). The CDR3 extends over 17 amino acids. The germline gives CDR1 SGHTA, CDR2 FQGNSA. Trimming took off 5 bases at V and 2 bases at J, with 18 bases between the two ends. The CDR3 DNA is TGTGCCAGCAGCGGCCTTTTGGGCAGGGCTAACACCGGGGAGCTGTTTTTT. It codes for CASSGLLGRANTGELFF.

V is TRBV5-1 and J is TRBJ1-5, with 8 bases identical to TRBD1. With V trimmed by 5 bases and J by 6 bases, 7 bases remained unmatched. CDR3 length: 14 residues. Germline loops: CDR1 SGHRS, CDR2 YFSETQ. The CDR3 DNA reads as TGCGCCAGCAGTCAGGGGGCAGGTGGTCAGCCCCAGCATTTT. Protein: CASSQGAGGQPQHF.

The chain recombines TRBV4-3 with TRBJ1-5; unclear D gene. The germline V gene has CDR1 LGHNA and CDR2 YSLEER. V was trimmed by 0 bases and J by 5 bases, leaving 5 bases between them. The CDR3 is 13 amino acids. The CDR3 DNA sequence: TGCGCCAGCAGCCAAGATCCTTATCAGCCCCAGCATTTT. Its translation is CASSQDPYQPQHF.

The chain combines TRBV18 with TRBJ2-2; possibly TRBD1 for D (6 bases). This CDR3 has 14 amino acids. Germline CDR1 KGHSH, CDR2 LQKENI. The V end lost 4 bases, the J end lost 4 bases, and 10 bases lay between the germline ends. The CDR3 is CASSREQGTGELFF. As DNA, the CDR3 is TGTGCCAGCTCACGTGAACAGGGCACCGGGGAGCTGTTTTTT.

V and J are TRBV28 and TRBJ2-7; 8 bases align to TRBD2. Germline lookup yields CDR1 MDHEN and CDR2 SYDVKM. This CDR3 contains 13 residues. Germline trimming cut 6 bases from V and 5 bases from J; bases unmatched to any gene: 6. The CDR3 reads CASSLAAGDEQYF. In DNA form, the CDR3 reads TGTGCCAGCAGCCTTGCAGCGGGGGACGAGCAGTACTTC.

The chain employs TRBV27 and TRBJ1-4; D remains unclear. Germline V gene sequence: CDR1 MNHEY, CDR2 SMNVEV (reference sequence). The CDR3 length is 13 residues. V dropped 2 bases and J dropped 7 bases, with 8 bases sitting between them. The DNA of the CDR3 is TGTGCCAGCAGTTTAAGCTACGGTGAAAAACTGTTTTTT. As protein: CASSLSYGEKLFF.

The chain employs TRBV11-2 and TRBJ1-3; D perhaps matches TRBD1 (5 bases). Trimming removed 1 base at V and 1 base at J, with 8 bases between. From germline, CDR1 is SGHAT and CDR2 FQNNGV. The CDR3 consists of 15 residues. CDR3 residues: CASSLGGGSGNTIYF. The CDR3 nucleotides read TGTGCCAGCAGCTTAGGCGGGGGATCTGGAAACACCATATATTTT.